This T cell receptor beta chain comes out of a study of vaccination and CD4 T cells after COVID-19. Overall study context: As control conditions, cultures were given either a CEFX pool serving as positive control, an HIV-1 Nef pool, or no peptide at all.

As concerns this clonotype: Its antigen is as yet unknown.

Noted treatment: roughly 10-day PBMC culture with coronavirus spike peptide pools or control peptides (ViraFEST assay). The PCR-positive dates, March through December 2020, came before the US Alpha, Beta and Delta variants. Per-well cultures of some 2 million PBMCs received 9.5 to 10 IU/ml IL-2 and about 10 ug/ml peptide pools. V was trimmed by 8 bases and J by 1 base, leaving 14 bases between them. The CDR3 totals 15 residues. The germline V gene encodes CDR1 LNHDA and CDR2 SQIVND (reference sequence). CD4+ T cells that had been cultured provided DNA sequenced with the Oncomine TCR Beta short-read assay. Each CDR3 protein gets one entry after TCRdb re-called the PCR reads with MiXCR. The repertoire consists of around 19,000 distinct CDR3 sequences, with around two fifths occurring once and the leading ten covering just under 3%.

Sequences were derived from CD4+ T cells from blood, cultured in vitro, sampled after SARS-CoV-2 vaccination. This chain uses TRBV19 with TRBJ2-2; the D is unclear. The receptor was isolated from a human donor who had recovered from COVID-19. The CDR3 DNA reads as TGTGCCAGTTTGTCGAGCCCTGGGAACACCGGGGAGCTGTTTTTT. Translation: CASLSSPGNTGELFF.